Here is one TCR beta chain with its context. No antigen is known for it. This entry is derived from a study of cytomegalovirus exposure and HLA in healthy donors. Use of 60 Vbeta and 13 Jbeta primers characterized the PCR. Method: immunoSEQ multiplex PCR; TCRdb's copy keeps in-frame clones and lacks some. The sample consists of some 130,000 clones, 80% of them appearing once. Study-level points and caveats: Common viral pathogens (according to a later analysis) appeared linked to several of the most significant clusters. A later analysis associated approximately 17,000 TCR beta sequences with HLA alleles at a 0.05 false discovery rate.

This CDR3 region has 15 residues. The V end was cut by 3 bases, the J end by 1 base, with 11 bases between. Germline V gene lookup returns CDR1 SGHKS and CDR2 YYEKEE (reference sequence). This sequence joins TRBV5-5 and TRBJ1-3, with D possibly being TRBD1 (5 bases). Material: PBMCs. This clonotype was sampled from a man in his thirties or forties in good health and CMV-seronegative. The CDR3 sequence: CASSWGSGSGNTIYF. CDR3 nucleotides: TGTGCCAGCAGCTGGGGGAGCGGGTCTGGAAACACCATATATTTT.